This T cell receptor (beta chain) was profiled in a study of identical twins. TCRdb redid the calling of the 5' RACE reads with MiXCR, one entry per CDR3 protein. Of 400,000 or so distinct CDR3 sequences detected, around 9.7% appear once; the ten largest clones hold 8.5% to 10%. Study conclusions and caveats: A partial confounding effect on zero-insertion analyses could come from invariant MAIT and iNKT cells.

This CDR3 contains 15 residues. Germline V gives CDR1 MNHNS, CDR2 SASEGT. The ends were cut back, 2 bases at V and 4 bases at J, with 11 bases in the middle. This clonotype was found a few times. Its antigen remains unidentified. Specimen: naive T cells sorted from blood. The genes are TRBV6-1 and TRBJ2-2; D uncertain. The receptor was isolated from a woman between 50 and 59 years old in good health. Here the CDR3 reads CASSEQSVATGELFF. In DNA form, the CDR3 reads TGTGCCAGCAGTGAACAGTCAGTAGCCACCGGGGAGCTGTTTTTT.